These 29 T cell receptor beta chains originate from one sample sequenced in a study of cytomegalovirus exposure and HLA in healthy donors. The PCR used 60 Vbeta and 13 Jbeta primers. Here immunoSEQ multiplex PCR was the method, and the copy in TCRdb shows in-frame clones only, minus some. The sample includes roughly 55,000 clones, about four fifths of them seen just once. The sample comprised PBMCs. These receptors were obtained from a boy younger than 18 in good health and CMV-seropositive.

This chain uses TRBV7-9 with TRBJ2-3; 7 bases are shared with TRBD2. CDR1 and CDR2 from the germline V gene are SEHNR and FQNEAQ (reference sequence). With V trimmed by 5 bases and J by 3 bases, 8 bases remained unmatched. This CDR3 comprises 15 residues. Here the CDR3 reads CASSISGGVTDTQYF. The CDR3, as DNA: TGTGCCAGCAGCATCTCTGGGGGGGTTACAGATACGCAGTATTTT.

The V and J genes are TRBV14 and TRBJ1-2; D might be TRBD1 (5 bases). The V end lost 4 bases, the J end lost 3 bases, and 18 bases lay between the germline ends. CDR1 is SGHDN and CDR2 is FVKESK in the germline V gene. The CDR3 is 16 amino acids. CDR3 loop: CASSPLVGQSYYGYTF. As DNA, the CDR3 is TGTGCCAGCAGCCCCCTAGTGGGGCAGAGCTACTATGGCTACACCTTC.

This rearrangement joins TRBV19 to TRBJ1-5; D perhaps matches TRBD1 (6 bases). The CDR3 is made up of 15 amino acids. Germline loops: CDR1 LNHDA, CDR2 SQIVND (reference sequence). Trimming pared 1 base from V and 3 bases from J, leaving 10 bases between. CDR3 region: CASSIVGQSNQPQHF. CDR3 DNA: TGTGCCAGTAGTATAGTCGGACAGTCCAATCAGCCCCAGCATTTT.

This clone was recorded once. This chain connects TRBV5-1 to TRBJ2-1; 7 nucleotides agree with TRBD2. With V trimmed by 0 bases and J by 4 bases, 13 bases remained unmatched. CDR3 length equals 18 residues. The germline gives CDR1 SGHRS, CDR2 YFSETQ. The CDR3, as DNA: TGCGCCAGCAGCTTGGTACCCATGCGGGGGACCACTTACAATGAGCAGTTCTTC. As protein: CASSLVPMRGTTYNEQFF.

The chain links TRBV5-5 to TRBJ2-5; TRBD2 is a possible D gene (5 bases). The CDR3 covers 16 residues. V was cut by 3 bases and J by 2 bases, with 17 bases left in between. Germline values: CDR1 SGHKS, CDR2 YYEKEE (reference sequence). CDR3 loop: CASSSGSTRGQETQYF. DNA of the CDR3: TGTGCCAGCAGCTCGGGGAGCACCCGCGGGCAAGAGACCCAGTACTTC. Full variable domain (outside the CDR3, taken from reference TRBV5-5 and TRBJ2-5): DAGVTQSPTHLIKTRGQQVTLRCSPISGHKSVSWYQQVLGQGPQFIFQYYEKEERGRGNFPDRFSARQFPNYSSELNVNALLLGDSALYLCASSSGSTRGQETQYFGPGTRLLVL.

The chain links TRBV7-9 to TRBJ2-1, with D tentatively TRBD1 (5 bases). The CDR3 covers 15 residues. From germline, CDR1 is SEHNR and CDR2 FQNEAQ (reference sequence). V was pared by 6 bases and J by 3 bases, with 15 bases between. CDR3 region: CASRNQGDNYNEQFF. The DNA of the CDR3 is TGTGCCAGCAGAAACCAGGGTGACAACTACAATGAGCAGTTCTTC.

The V call is TRBV12-5, the J call TRBJ1-5; TRBD1 matches 7 bases. J lost 7 bases, V lost 7 bases, and 7 bases had no gene match. This CDR3 comprises 13 residues. Germline lookup yields CDR1 LGHNT and CDR2 FRNRAP. This chain's CDR3 is CASALTGLQPQHF. In nucleotides, the CDR3 is TGTGCTAGTGCCCTGACAGGGCTCCAGCCCCAGCATTTT.

The J gene is TRBJ2-5, the V gene TRBV6-1; 7 nucleotides line up with TRBD2. The assigned J gene may be wrong: the sequence end matches TRBJ2-7 better. This CDR3 comprises 13 residues. Germline V lookup: CDR1 MNHNS, CDR2 SASEGT. CDR3 coding DNA: TGTGCCAGCAGGCCCGGGACTATTCCCGAGCAGTACTTC. Residues: CASRPGTIPEQYF.

The genes are TRBV10-3 and TRBJ2-5; a weak D match, TRBD2 (7 bases). The DNA end lines up better with TRBJ2-7; the J call may be wrong. The CDR3 runs to 15 residues. Germline CDR1 is ENHRY and CDR2 is SYGVKD. CDR3 nucleotides: TGTGCCATCAGTGAGTCCCACGGGGGGACATACGAGCAGTACTTC. It is translated as CAISESHGGTYEQYF.

Only one count was recorded for this clone. This chain uses TRBV5-1 with TRBJ2-3, with D possibly being TRBD1 (6 bases). V lost 0 bases and J 4 bases, leaving 15 bases between the germline ends. CDR1 is SGHRS and CDR2 is YFSETQ in the germline V gene. The CDR3 covers 16 residues. The CDR3 DNA reads TGCGCCAGCAGCTTGGCCGGCAGGCCAGGGGCAGATACGCAGTATTTT. Amino acid sequence: CASSLAGRPGADTQYF.

This sequence joins TRBV6-1 and TRBJ1-2; D remains unclear. The length of the CDR3 is 13 residues. With 6 bases removed from V and 1 base from J, the gap between germline ends came to 9 bases. Germline values: CDR1 MNHNS, CDR2 SASEGT. This chain's CDR3 is CASRPENNYGYTF. CDR3 bases: TGTGCCAGCAGGCCAGAAAATAACTATGGCTACACCTTC.

The chain links TRBV9 to TRBJ2-5, with TRBD1 as a possible D gene (5 bases). With the DNA end fitting TRBJ2-7 better, the J assignment may be wrong. Germline values: CDR1 SGDLS, CDR2 YYNGEE. CDR3 length equals 14 residues. CDR3 sequence reads: CASSVGQGTGEQYF. CDR3 bases: TGTGCCAGCAGCGTCGGGCAGGGAACGGGCGAGCAGTACTTC.

The chain couples TRBV27 to TRBJ1-1; perhaps TRBD1 as D (6 bases). Germline loops: CDR1 MNHEY, CDR2 SMNVEV (reference sequence). The length of the CDR3 is 17 residues. Trimming shortened V by 0 bases and J by 2 bases, and 16 bases separated the two germline ends. The CDR3 bases are TGTGCCAGCAGTTTATCTTACGCCTACAGGGATAACACTGAAGCTTTCTTT. Amino acid sequence: CASSLSYAYRDNTEAFF.

In this sample, this clone turned up once. V and J are TRBV18 and TRBJ1-2; D unresolved. Between the trimmed V and J ends, which lost 3 bases and 5 bases, there was a span of 10 bases. This CDR3 region has 13 residues. CDR1 and CDR2 from the germline V gene are KGHSH and LQKENI. This chain's CDR3 is CASSPSQAYGYTF. For the CDR3, the DNA is TGTGCCAGCTCACCGTCGCAGGCGTATGGCTACACCTTC.

This chain uses TRBV6-5 with TRBJ1-5; perhaps TRBD1 as D (6 bases). In germline, CDR1 is MNHEY, CDR2 SVGAGI. V lost 6 bases to trimming and J lost 11 bases, with 20 bases between them. The CDR3 is 14 amino acids. The CDR3 region has the DNA TGTGCCAGCAGGCCACACAGGGTGGGAAAGGCCCAGCATTTT. Its translation: CASRPHRVGKAQHF.

The rearrangement links TRBV4-1 to TRBJ1-1, with D possibly being TRBD1 (5 bases). CDR1 is MGHRA and CDR2 is YSYEKL in the germline V gene. The CDR3 length is 15 residues. With 8 bases removed from V and 2 bases from J, the gap between germline ends came to 18 bases. CDR3 in DNA: TGCGCCAGCGGGAACTTCAGGGTTGGAAACACTGAAGCTTTCTTT. It encodes CASGNFRVGNTEAFF.

The count of this clone is one. The chain carries TRBV10-1 and TRBJ2-2, with D unclear. Germline values: CDR1 WNHNN, CDR2 SYGVQD (reference sequence). The CDR3 is 13 residues long. The V gene lost 7 bases and the J gene lost 10 bases, with 16 bases spanning the gap. Here the CDR3 reads CASIAQQKEELFF. CDR3 coding DNA: TGCGCCAGCATCGCTCAACAGAAGGAGGAGCTGTTTTTT.

This clone was seen a single time. CDR3 in amino acids: CASSRTQGLYEQYF. The CDR3 region has the DNA TGTGCCAGCAGCAGAACACAGGGTCTGTACGAGCAGTACTTC. The chain has TRBV11-2 and TRBJ2-7; D is possibly TRBD1 (6 bases). The ends were cut back, 5 bases at V and 4 bases at J, with 15 bases in the middle. Germline CDR1 is SGHAT and CDR2 is FQNNGV. CDR3 size: 14 residues.

This chain uses TRBV5-1 with TRBJ2-1, with D perhaps TRBD1 (5 bases). CDR1 SGHRS and CDR2 YFSETQ come from the germline V gene. Trimming removed 1 base from V and 4 bases from J, with 12 bases in between. The CDR3 sequence is 15 residues long. CDR3 region: CASSLLTEMYNEQFF. The DNA for the CDR3 is TGCGCCAGCAGCTTGTTGACAGAGATGTACAATGAGCAGTTCTTC.

The chain employs TRBV6-1 and TRBJ2-7; 7 bases match TRBD2. Germline V gene lookup returns CDR1 MNHNS and CDR2 SASEGT. This CDR3 has 13 residues. With V trimmed by 8 bases and J by 5 bases, 9 bases remained unmatched. Here the CDR3 DNA reads TGTGCCAGCTCCCGACGGGAGGTGAACGAGCAGTACTTC. Translated, it gives CASSRREVNEQYF.

CDR3 nucleotide sequence: TGCGCCAGCAGCCTAGAGGGTGGCTACACCTTC. It translates to CASSLEGGYTF. This chain links TRBV5-1 with TRBJ1-2; unclear D gene. V was trimmed by 4 bases and J by 7 bases, leaving 8 bases between them. The CDR3 has 11 amino acids. Germline lookup yields CDR1 SGHRS and CDR2 YFSETQ.

The CDR3 protein is CASSVGRGSGGTEAFF. CDR3 coding DNA: TGTGCCAGCAGCGTAGGGAGGGGATCAGGTGGCACTGAAGCTTTCTTT. The chain joins TRBV9 to TRBJ1-1, with D possibly TRBD1 on 5 matching bases. The CDR3 totals 16 residues. Germline CDR1 and CDR2: SGDLS and YYNGEE. Between the trimmed V and J ends, which lost 0 bases and 4 bases, there was a span of 16 bases. The full variable domain, in which reference TRBV9 and TRBJ1-1 provide the parts outside the CDR3, is DSGVTQTPKHLITATGQRVTLRCSPRSGDLSVYWYQQSLDQGLQFLIQYYNGEERAKGNILERFSAQQFPDLHSELNLSSLELGDSALYFCASSVGRGSGGTEAFFGQGTRLTVV.

The rearrangement uses TRBV6-1 and TRBJ1-2, with a weak D call TRBD1 (5 bases). CDR1 is MNHNS, CDR2 SASEGT, per germline. The CDR3 length is 10 residues. Trimming took off 7 bases at V and 8 bases at J, with 8 bases between the two ends. The chain's CDR3 is CASKQGGYTF. CDR3 nucleotides: TGTGCCAGCAAGCAGGGCGGCTACACCTTC.

This clone was recorded only once. The chain is built from TRBV9 and TRBJ2-7; 10 bases agree with TRBD2. CDR1 is SGDLS, CDR2 YYNGEE, per germline. The CDR3 loop spans 13 amino acids. Trimming took 6 bases from V and 6 from J; bases not matched to a gene: 6. The chain's CDR3 is CASKRASGGEQYF. The CDR3 coding sequence is TGTGCCAGCAAAAGAGCTAGCGGGGGCGAGCAGTACTTC.

This chain connects TRBV18 to TRBJ1-3, with 9 positions matching TRBD1. J gave up 4 bases and V 3 bases, and 7 bases lay outside the gene matches. The CDR3 has 16 amino acids. Germline V gene lookup returns CDR1 KGHSH and CDR2 LQKENI. In nucleotides, the CDR3 is TGTGCCAGCTCACCCCCCAACGACAGGGGGGGAAACACCATATATTTT. Translation gives CASSPPNDRGGNTIYF.

This sequence joins TRBV7-3 and TRBJ2-1, with 7 bases identical to TRBD2. The V and J ends lost 3 bases and 8 bases, in that order; junction bases with no gene match: 10. Germline V gene data show CDR1 as SGHTA and CDR2 as FQGTGA. The CDR3 has 15 residues. The CDR3 nucleotides are TGTGCCAGCAGCTTTGGACACGGGGAGGGGTATGAGCAGTTCTTC. It specifies CASSFGHGEGYEQFF.

The rearrangement joins TRBV27 to TRBJ1-5, with D unclear. The CDR3 is 12 amino acids. From germline, CDR1 is MNHEY and CDR2 SMNVEV (reference sequence). Trimming pared 8 bases from V and 6 bases from J, leaving 11 bases between. The DNA of the CDR3 is TGTGCCAGCTCGACGGGGAGTCAGCCCCAGCATTTT. The encoded protein is CASSTGSQPQHF.

The CDR3 DNA follows: TGTGCCAGTAGGGACGAAGGACTCCTGAGGAATGAGCAGTTCTTC. Translation gives CASRDEGLLRNEQFF. The rearrangement uses TRBV19 and TRBJ2-1, with a possible D match to TRBD2 (5 bases). V lost 6 bases and J 7 bases, leaving 19 bases between the germline ends. Germline V gene data show CDR1 as LNHDA and CDR2 as SQIVND (reference sequence). The CDR3 runs 15 residues.

The gene calls are TRBV5-6 and TRBJ2-1; TRBD2 aligns across 7 bases. V gave up 4 bases and J gave up 12 bases; unmatched junction bases: 7. The germline CDR1 and CDR2 sequences are SGHDT and YYEEEE. CDR3 length: 12 residues. The CDR3 DNA reads as TGTGCCAGCAGCCTCTTTGGGACTATGCAGTTCTTC. Encoded protein: CASSLFGTMQFF. The variable domain in full, with the rest retrieved from reference TRBV5-6 and TRBJ2-1, is DAGVTQSPTHLIKTRGQQVTLRCSPKSGHDTVSWYQQALGQGPQFIFQYYEEEERQRGNFPDRFSGHQFPNYSSELNVNALLLGDSALYLCASSLFGTMQFFGPGTRLTVL.